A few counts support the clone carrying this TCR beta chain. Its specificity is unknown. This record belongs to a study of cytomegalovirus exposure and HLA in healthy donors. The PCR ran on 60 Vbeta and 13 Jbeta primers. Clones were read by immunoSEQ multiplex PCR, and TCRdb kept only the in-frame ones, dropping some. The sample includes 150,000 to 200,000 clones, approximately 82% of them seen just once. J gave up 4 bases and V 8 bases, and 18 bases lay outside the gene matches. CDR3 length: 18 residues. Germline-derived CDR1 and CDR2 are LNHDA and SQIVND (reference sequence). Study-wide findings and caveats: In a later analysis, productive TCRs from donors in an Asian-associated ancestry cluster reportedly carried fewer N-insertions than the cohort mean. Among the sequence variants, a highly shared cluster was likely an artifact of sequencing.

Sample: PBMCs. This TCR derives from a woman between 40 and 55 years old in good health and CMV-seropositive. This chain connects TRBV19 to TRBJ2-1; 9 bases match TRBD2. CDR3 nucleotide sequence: TGTGCCAGTGGACAACGACGGAGTAGCGGGAGTGAATACAATGAGCAGTTCTTC. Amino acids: CASGQRRSSGSEYNEQFF.